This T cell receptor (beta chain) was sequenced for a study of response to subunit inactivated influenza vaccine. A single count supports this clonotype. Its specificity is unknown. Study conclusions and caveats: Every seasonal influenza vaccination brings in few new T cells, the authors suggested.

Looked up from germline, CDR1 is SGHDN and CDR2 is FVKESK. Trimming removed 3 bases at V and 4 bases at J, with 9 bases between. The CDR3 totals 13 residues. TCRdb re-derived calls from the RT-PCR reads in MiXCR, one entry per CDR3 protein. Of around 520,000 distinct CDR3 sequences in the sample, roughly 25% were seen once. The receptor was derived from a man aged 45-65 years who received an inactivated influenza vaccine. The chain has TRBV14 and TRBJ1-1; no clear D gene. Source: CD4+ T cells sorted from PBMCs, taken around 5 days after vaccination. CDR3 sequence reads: CASSQGMVTEAFF. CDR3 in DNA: TGTGCCAGCAGCCAGGGGATGGTCACTGAAGCTTTCTTT.